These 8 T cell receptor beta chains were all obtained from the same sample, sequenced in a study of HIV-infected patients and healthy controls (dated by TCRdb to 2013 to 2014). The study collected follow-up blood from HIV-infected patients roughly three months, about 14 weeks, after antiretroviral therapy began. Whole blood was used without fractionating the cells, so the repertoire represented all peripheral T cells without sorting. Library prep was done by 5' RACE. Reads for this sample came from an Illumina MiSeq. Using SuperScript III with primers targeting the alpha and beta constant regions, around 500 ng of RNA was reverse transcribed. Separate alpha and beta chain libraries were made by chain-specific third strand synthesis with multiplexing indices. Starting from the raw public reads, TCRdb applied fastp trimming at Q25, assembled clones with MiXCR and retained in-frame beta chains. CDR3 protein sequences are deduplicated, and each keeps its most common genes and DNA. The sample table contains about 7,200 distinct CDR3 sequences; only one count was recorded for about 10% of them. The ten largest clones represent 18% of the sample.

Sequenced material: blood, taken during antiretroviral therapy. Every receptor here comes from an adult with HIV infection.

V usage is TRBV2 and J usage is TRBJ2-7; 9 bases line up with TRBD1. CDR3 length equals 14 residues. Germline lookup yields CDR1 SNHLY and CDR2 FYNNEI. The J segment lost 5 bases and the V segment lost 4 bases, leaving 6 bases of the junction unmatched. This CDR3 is CASSVKQGAHEQYF. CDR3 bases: TGTGCCAGCAGTGTGAAACAGGGGGCCCACGAGCAGTACTTC.

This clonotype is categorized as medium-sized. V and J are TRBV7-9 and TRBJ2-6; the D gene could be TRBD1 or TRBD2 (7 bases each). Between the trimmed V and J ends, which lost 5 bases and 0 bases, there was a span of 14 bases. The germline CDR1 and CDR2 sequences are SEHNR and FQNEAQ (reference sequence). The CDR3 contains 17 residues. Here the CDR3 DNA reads TGTGCCAGCAGCAGCGGGGACAGCTTCTCTGGGGCCAACGTCCTGACTTTC. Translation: CASSSGDSFSGANVLTF.

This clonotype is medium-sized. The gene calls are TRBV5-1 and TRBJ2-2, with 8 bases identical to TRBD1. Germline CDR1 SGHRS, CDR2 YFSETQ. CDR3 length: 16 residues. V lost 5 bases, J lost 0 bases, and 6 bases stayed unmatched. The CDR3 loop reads CASRNSGQANTGELFF. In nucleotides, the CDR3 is TGCGCCAGCAGAAACTCGGGACAGGCGAACACCGGGGAGCTGTTTTTT.

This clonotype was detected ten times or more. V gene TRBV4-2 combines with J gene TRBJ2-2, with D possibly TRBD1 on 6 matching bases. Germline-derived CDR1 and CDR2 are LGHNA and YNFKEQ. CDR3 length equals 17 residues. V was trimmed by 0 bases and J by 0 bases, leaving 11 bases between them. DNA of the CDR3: TGTGCCAGCAGCCAAGATCTTCGGACAGCGAACACCGGGGAGCTGTTTTTT. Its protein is CASSQDLRTANTGELFF.

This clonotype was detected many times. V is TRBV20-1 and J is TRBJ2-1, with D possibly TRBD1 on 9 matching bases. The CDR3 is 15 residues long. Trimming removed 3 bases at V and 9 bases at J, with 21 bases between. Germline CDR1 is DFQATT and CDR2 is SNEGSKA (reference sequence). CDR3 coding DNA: TGCAGTGCTAGCCGGGGGGGACAGGGCCTTACTGAGCAGTTCTTC. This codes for CSASRGGQGLTEQFF.

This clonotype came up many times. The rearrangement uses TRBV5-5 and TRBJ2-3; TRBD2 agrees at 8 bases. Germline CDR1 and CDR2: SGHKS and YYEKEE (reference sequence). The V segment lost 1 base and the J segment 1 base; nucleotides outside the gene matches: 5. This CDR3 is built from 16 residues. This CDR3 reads CASSLSPAGGTDTQYF. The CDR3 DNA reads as TGTGCCAGCAGCTTGAGCCCAGCGGGGGGCACAGATACGCAGTATTTT.

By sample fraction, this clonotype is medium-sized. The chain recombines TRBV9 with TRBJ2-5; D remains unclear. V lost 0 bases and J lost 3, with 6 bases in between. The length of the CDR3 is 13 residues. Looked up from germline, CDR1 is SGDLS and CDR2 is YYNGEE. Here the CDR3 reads CASSVAQKETQYF. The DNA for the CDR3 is TGTGCCAGCAGCGTAGCCCAGAAAGAGACCCAGTACTTC.

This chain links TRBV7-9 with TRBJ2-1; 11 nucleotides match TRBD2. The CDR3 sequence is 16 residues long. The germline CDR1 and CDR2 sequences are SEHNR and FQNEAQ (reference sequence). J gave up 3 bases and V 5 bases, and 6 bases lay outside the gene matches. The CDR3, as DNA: TGTGCCAGCAGCCCCTACCTAGCGGGGGGCTACAATGAGCAGTTCTTC. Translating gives CASSPYLAGGYNEQFF.